These 24 T cell receptor beta chains came from one sample sequenced in a study of T cell responses to AZD1222 COVID-19 vaccine. The method was immunoSEQ multiplex PCR; TCRdb's version includes in-frame clones alone and lacks a portion of them. The table shows 90,000 to 120,000 clones, with around nine tenths occurring only once. Sequencing used peripheral blood, obtained on day 0 of AZD1222 vaccination. The origin of the receptors is an adult in good health.

J is TRBJ2-7 and V is TRBV3-1 (or the pseudogene TRBV3-2); no firm D call. The germline CDR1 and CDR2 sequences are LGHDT and YNNKEL (reference sequence). The CDR3 is made up of 15 amino acids. The V and J ends lost 1 base and 6 bases respectively, with 16 bases between them. Here the CDR3 reads CASSQGVIISSEQYF. The CDR3 coding sequence is TGTGCCAGCAGCCAAGGAGTCATCATTAGCTCCGAGCAGTACTTC.

The rearrangement joins TRBV7-2 to TRBJ2-4; no reliable D call. Germline CDR1 and CDR2: SGHTA and FQGNSA. The CDR3 has 15 amino acids. The V gene lost 5 bases and the J gene lost 4 bases, with 15 bases spanning the gap. CDR3 sequence: CASSPGYIGKNIQYF. CDR3 bases: TGTGCCAGCAGCCCTGGATATATAGGGAAAAACATTCAGTACTTC.

This rearrangement joins TRBV7-2 to TRBJ1-1; TRBD1 matches at 7 bases. There are 17 residues in the CDR3. V was pared by 4 bases and J by 7 bases, with 18 bases of the junction left unmatched. The germline CDR1 and CDR2 sequences are SGHTA and FQGNSA. The CDR3 here is CASSSRQGGHRTREAFF. In DNA form, the CDR3 reads TGTGCCAGCAGCTCCAGACAGGGAGGGCACCGTACCCGTGAAGCTTTCTTT.

The chain has TRBV5-8 and TRBJ1-1, with a possible D match to TRBD1 (5 bases). CDR3 size: 13 residues. Trimming stripped 4 bases from V and 8 bases from J, with 15 bases between. Germline V gives CDR1 SGHTS, CDR2 YDEGEE. CDR3 in DNA: TGTGCCAGCAGCGCCCCGGGGGTGCAAGAAGCTTTCTTT. It specifies CASSAPGVQEAFF.

The chain employs TRBV12-3 or TRBV12-4 and TRBJ1-1, with D possibly being TRBD1 (5 bases). The CDR3 runs 13 residues. Trimming left V 3 bases short and J 2 bases short, with 7 bases between. CDR3 residues: CASSFGHNTEAFF. In DNA, the CDR3 is TGTGCCAGCAGTTTCGGACACAACACTGAAGCTTTCTTT.

The V and J genes are TRBV6-4 and TRBJ2-2; D not resolved. V was pared by 3 bases and J by 0 bases, with 5 bases between. The length of the CDR3 is 14 residues. From germline, CDR1 is MRHNA and CDR2 SNTAGT. The CDR3 spells CASSEGTNTGELFF. The CDR3 DNA is TGTGCCAGCAGTGAAGGGACGAACACCGGGGAGCTGTTTTTT.

This clone has a single count. The chain recombines TRBV11-2 with TRBJ1-2; maybe TRBD1 (6 bases). Trimming removed 5 bases at V and 6 bases at J, with 22 bases between. The CDR3 spans 16 residues. Germline lookup yields CDR1 SGHAT and CDR2 FQNNGV. The CDR3 reads CASSTQPRGSADGYTF. The CDR3 coding sequence is TGTGCCAGCAGCACCCAGCCCAGGGGAAGCGCCGATGGCTACACCTTC.

V usage is TRBV7-3 and J usage is TRBJ2-5; D is perhaps TRBD1 (5 bases). The CDR3 is 13 residues long. Germline V lookup: CDR1 SGHTA, CDR2 FQGTGA. V was pared by 5 bases and J by 7 bases, with 14 bases between. For the CDR3, the DNA is TGTGCCAGCAGCCACCGAAAAACAGGGACCCAGTACTTC. Its protein product is CASSHRKTGTQYF.

The gene calls are TRBV6-2 or TRBV6-3 and TRBJ2-2, with D possibly being TRBD2 (7 bases). CDR1 and CDR2 from the germline V gene are MNHEY and SVGEGT. The V gene lost 3 bases and the J gene lost 2 bases, with 13 bases spanning the gap. This CDR3 is built from 16 residues. In nucleotides, the CDR3 is TGTGCCAGCAGTTATTTCGGGGGGCTAAACACCGGGGAGCTGTTTTTT. Amino acids: CASSYFGGLNTGELFF.

The chain couples TRBV12-3 or TRBV12-4 to TRBJ1-2; D call uncertain. This CDR3 is built from 13 residues. The V end lost 1 base, the J end lost 4 bases, and 7 bases lay between the germline ends. CDR3 residues: CASSLGLVYGYTF. The CDR3, as DNA: TGTGCCAGCAGTTTAGGCCTTGTCTATGGCTACACCTTC.

A single count supports this clone. J is TRBJ1-1 and V is TRBV11-2, with 9 bases aligning to TRBD1. The CDR3 contains 14 residues. The V and J ends lost 5 bases and 7 bases, in that order; junction bases with no gene match: 8. Germline V gene sequence: CDR1 SGHAT, CDR2 FQNNGV. The CDR3 sequence: CASSRGQGRIEAFF. The CDR3 bases are TGTGCCAGCAGCAGAGGACAGGGGAGGATTGAAGCTTTCTTT.

The V and J genes are TRBV5-1 and TRBJ2-1; perhaps TRBD1 as D (5 bases). Germline V CDR1 and CDR2: SGHRS, YFSETQ. The CDR3 contains 16 residues. V gave up 4 bases and J gave up 0 bases, with 14 bases separating them. CDR3 bases: TGCGCCAGCAGCGTGGTCCCTAGGGGCTCCTACAATGAGCAGTTCTTC. It encodes CASSVVPRGSYNEQFF.

The V and J genes are TRBV7-2 and TRBJ2-3, with unresolved D. The length of the CDR3 is 14 residues. Germline CDR1 SGHTA, CDR2 FQGNSA. V lost 1 base to trimming and J lost 3 bases, with 8 bases between them. CDR3: CASSLVSGTDTQYF. In nucleotides, the CDR3 is TGTGCCAGCAGCTTAGTGTCCGGGACAGATACGCAGTATTTT.

The chain couples TRBV2 to TRBJ2-5; either TRBD1 or TRBD2 may supply D (6 bases each). The V gene lost 6 bases and the J gene lost 1 base, with 15 bases spanning the gap. CDR3 length: 15 residues. Per the germline V gene, CDR1 is SNHLY and CDR2 is FYNNEI. CDR3 in amino acids: CASSYLGGGQETQYF. The CDR3 DNA reads TGTGCCAGCAGCTACCTCGGGGGCGGCCAAGAGACCCAGTACTTC.

This rearrangement joins TRBV3-1 (or the pseudogene TRBV3-2) to TRBJ2-1; D not resolved. This CDR3 spans 19 amino acids. Trimming removed 0 bases from V and 2 bases from J, with 20 bases in between. The germline V gene has CDR1 LGHDT and CDR2 YNNKEL (reference sequence). CDR3 amino acids: CASSQDRRFSDVTYNEQFF. The CDR3, as DNA: TGTGCCAGCAGCCAAGATAGACGTTTCTCGGACGTAACCTACAATGAGCAGTTCTTC.

The DNA of the CDR3 is TGCGCCAGCAGCTTGGCGGGACAGGGGCCCGTGGGCTACACCTTC. Translating it yields CASSLAGQGPVGYTF. The chain joins TRBV5-1 to TRBJ1-2, with 10 bases lining up with TRBD1. This CDR3 has 15 amino acids. Germline assignment: CDR1 SGHRS and CDR2 YFSETQ. The trim removed 0 bases at V and 8 bases at J, leaving 7 bases unmatched. The full variable domain, in which reference TRBV5-1 and TRBJ1-2 provide the parts outside the CDR3, is KAGVTQTPRYLIKTRGQQVTLSCSPISGHRSVSWYQQTPGQGLQFLFEYFSETQRNKGNFPGRFSGRQFSNSRSEMNVSTLELGDSALYLCASSLAGQGPVGYTFGSGTRLTVV.

V gene TRBV4-3 combines with J gene TRBJ2-7; D possibly uses TRBD1 or TRBD2 (5 bases each). CDR1 and CDR2 from the germline V gene are LGHNA and YSLEER. This CDR3 is 14 amino acids long. Trimming cost V 1 base and J 4 bases, with 11 bases left between them. CDR3 nucleotides: TGCGCCAGCAGCCAAGTCGGCAGGGAGTACGAGCAGTACTTC. Translated, it gives CASSQVGREYEQYF.

This chain's CDR3 is CATSSAGPPLFPNTEAFF. CDR3 sequence (DNA): TGTGCCACCAGCAGCGCCGGGCCTCCCCTCTTCCCTAACACTGAAGCTTTCTTT. The gene calls are TRBV15 and TRBJ1-1; D is unclear. The CDR3 spans 18 residues. From germline, CDR1 is LNHNV and CDR2 YYDKDF (reference sequence). V was trimmed by 3 bases and J by 2 bases, leaving 22 bases between them. The full variable domain, in which reference TRBV15 and TRBJ1-1 provide the parts outside the CDR3, is DAMVIQNPRYQVTQFGKPVTLSCSQTLNHNVMYWYQQKSSQAPKLLFHYYDKDFNNEADTPDNFQSRRPNTSFCFLDIRSPGLGDTAMYLCATSSAGPPLFPNTEAFFGQGTRLTVV.

The rearrangement uses TRBV12-3 or TRBV12-4 and TRBJ1-2; TRBD1 aligns across 7 bases. The length of the CDR3 is 13 residues. The V gene end was trimmed by 6 bases and the J gene end by 6 bases; junction bases not matched to a gene: 7. The CDR3 sequence is CASRLQGTHGYTF. In DNA, the CDR3 is TGTGCCAGCAGACTACAGGGGACCCATGGCTACACCTTC.

In its sample, this clone was seen once. J is TRBJ1-1 and V is TRBV30, with D unresolved. Germline lookup yields CDR1 GTSNPN and CDR2 SVGIG (reference sequence). There are 14 residues in the CDR3. Trimming removed 0 bases from V and 1 base from J, with 9 bases in between. DNA for the CDR3: TGTGCCTGGAGTGTCACCAGGTGGAACACTGAAGCTTTCTTT. It yields the protein CAWSVTRWNTEAFF. The entire variable domain, with the rest obtained from reference TRBV30 and TRBJ1-1, is as follows: SQTIHQWPATLVQPVGSPLSLECTVEGTSNPNLYWYRQAAGRGLQLLFYSVGIGQISSEVPQNLSASRPQDRQFILSSKKLLLSDSGFYLCAWSVTRWNTEAFFGQGTRLTVV.

The rearrangement links TRBV2 to TRBJ1-5; D perhaps matches TRBD1 (5 bases). Trimming removed 0 bases at V and 5 bases at J, with 14 bases between. The CDR3 loop spans 16 amino acids. Looked up from germline, CDR1 is SNHLY and CDR2 is FYNNEI. CDR3 in DNA: TGTGCCAGCAGTGAAGCGCTTCTGACAGAAGATCAGCCCCAGCATTTT. Translation: CASSEALLTEDQPQHF.

As for this clone: The identical CDR3 is also encoded by other nucleotide sequences in the sample. The chain links TRBV9 to TRBJ2-7; possibly TRBD2 for D (5 bases). Germline CDR1 and CDR2: SGDLS and YYNGEE. The V and J ends lost 0 bases and 3 bases respectively, with 10 bases between them. The CDR3 sequence is 14 residues long. CDR3 residues: CASSVDPGSYEQYF. CDR3 nucleotide sequence: TGTGCCAGCAGCGTAGATCCGGGAAGCTACGAGCAGTACTTC.

The chain uses TRBV7-2 and TRBJ1-1, with D unresolved. This CDR3 spans 12 amino acids. Between the trimmed V and J ends, which lost 2 bases and 5 bases, there was a span of 6 bases. The germline CDR1 and CDR2 sequences are SGHTA and FQGNSA. CDR3 sequence reads: CASSLSGTEAFF. The CDR3 DNA sequence: TGTGCCAGCAGCTTATCGGGGACTGAAGCTTTCTTT.

V is TRBV3-1 (or the pseudogene TRBV3-2) and J is TRBJ2-1, with D tentatively TRBD2 (7 bases). The CDR3 contains 13 residues. With 4 bases removed from V and 6 bases from J, the gap between germline ends came to 10 bases. Per germline, CDR1 LGHDT and CDR2 YNNKEL (reference sequence). The CDR3 DNA sequence: TGTGCCAGCAGCCGAAGGGGGGGCAATGAGCAGTTCTTC. Translating gives CASSRRGGNEQFF.